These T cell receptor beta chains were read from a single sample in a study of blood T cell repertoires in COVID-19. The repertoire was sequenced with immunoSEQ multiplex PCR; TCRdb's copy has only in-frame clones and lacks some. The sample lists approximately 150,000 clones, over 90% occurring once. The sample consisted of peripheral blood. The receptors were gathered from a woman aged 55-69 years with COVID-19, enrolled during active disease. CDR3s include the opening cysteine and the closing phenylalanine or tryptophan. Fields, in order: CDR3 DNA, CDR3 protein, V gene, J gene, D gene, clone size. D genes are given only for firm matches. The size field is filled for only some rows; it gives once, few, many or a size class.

TGTGCCAGCAGCTTAGATGGGACAGCGAACACTGAAGCTTTCTTT	CASSLDGTANTEAFF	TRBV11-2	TRBJ1-1	TRBD1	.
TGTGCCAGCAGCCAAGGGACAGGGGGGAATGGCTACACCTTC	CASSQGTGGNGYTF	TRBV3-1/TRBV3-2	TRBJ1-2	TRBD1	once
TGTGCCAGCAGTCCCAACGAGCAGGGTGGGGGCTACACCTTC	CASSPNEQGGGYTF	TRBV2	TRBJ1-2	.	.
TGTGCCAGCAGCCTCGGGACAGGGTACGAGCAGTACTTC	CASSLGTGYEQYF	TRBV5-4	TRBJ2-7	TRBD1	.
TGTGCCAGTAGTTATTCCTCTACCCCCTACGAGCAGTACTTC	CASSYSSTPYEQYF	TRBV19	TRBJ2-7	.	.
TGTGCCAGTAGTGTTGGTCTTCGGGAAGGCAATCAGCCCCAGCATTTT	CASSVGLREGNQPQHF	TRBV19	TRBJ1-5	.	few
TGTGCCAGCAGTTACGCTAGTTGGAACATTCAGTACTTC	CASSYASWNIQYF	TRBV6-6	TRBJ2-4	.	once
TGTGCCAGCAGTCCTTGGGGGGGCAACACTGAAGCTTTCTTT	CASSPWGGNTEAFF	TRBV6-5	TRBJ1-1	.	.
TGTGCCAGCAGTGCGGGACAGGGGTTCTACGAGCAGTACTTC	CASSAGQGFYEQYF	TRBV27	TRBJ2-7	TRBD1	.
TGTGCCAGCAGACAGGGGGCGGGAGAGACCCAGTACTTC	CASRQGAGETQYF	TRBV12-3/TRBV12-4	TRBJ2-5	TRBD1	.
TGTGCCAGCAGTTTATTACGGGACAGGGGATGGGGCGAGCAGTACTTC	CASSLLRDRGWGEQYF	TRBV27	TRBJ2-7	TRBD1	.
TGCGCCAGCCTAACTCCGACGGGTAACAATCAGCCCCAGCATTTT	CASLTPTGNNQPQHF	TRBV4-3	TRBJ1-5	.	once
TGTGCCAGCAGCGTGACAGGGATTGACTACACCTTC	CASSVTGIDYTF	TRBV7-9	TRBJ1-2	TRBD1	.
TGTGCCAGCAGTCTTAACAGGGGCGAAGAGACCCAGTACTTC	CASSLNRGEETQYF	TRBV27	TRBJ2-5	TRBD1	.
TGTGCCAGTAGTATGCTCGGACAGCCAAATCAGCCCCAGCATTTT	CASSMLGQPNQPQHF	TRBV19	TRBJ1-5	.	.
TGCAGTGCTAGTAAGGCAGGGGGCGAGCAGTACTTC	CSASKAGGEQYF	TRBV20-1	TRBJ2-7	TRBD1	.
TGTGCCAGCAGTTTTATAGCCAAAAACATTCAGTACTTC	CASSFIAKNIQYF	TRBV6-2/TRBV6-3	TRBJ2-4	.	.
TGTGCCAGCAGCTTAGTTGGGCCGGTCGCCTACGAGCAGTACTTC	CASSLVGPVAYEQYF	TRBV7-2	TRBJ2-7	.	.
TGCAGCGTAAACCGGGACAGTAGTGAAAAACTGTTTTTT	CSVNRDSSEKLFF	TRBV29-1	TRBJ1-4	TRBD1	.
TGTGCCAGCAGTCCCAGAATTCTTCAGACGGTCTCGACGGGGGAAAAACTGTTTTTT	CASSPRILQTVSTGEKLFF	TRBV27	TRBJ1-4	.	.
TGTGCCAGCAGCGTAGGGCTAGCGGAAAACACAGATACGCAGTATTTT	CASSVGLAENTDTQYF	TRBV9	TRBJ2-3	TRBD2	.
TGTGCCAGCAGCTTGGAGGGCAGGGGAGGCAATCAGCCCCAGCATTTT	CASSLEGRGGNQPQHF	TRBV5-6	TRBJ1-5	.	.
TGTGCCAGCTCACCCTCGACAGGGGAGTATGGAAACACCATATATTTT	CASSPSTGEYGNTIYF	TRBV18	TRBJ1-3	TRBD1	.
TGTGCCAGTAGTCCGGACAGGGATAACTATGGCTACACCTTC	CASSPDRDNYGYTF	TRBV19	TRBJ1-2	TRBD1	once
TGTGCCAGCAGTCTTAACAGGGTCGGTTACGAGCAGTACTTC	CASSLNRVGYEQYF	TRBV27	TRBJ2-7	.	.
TGTGCCAGTAGTATATCCGGGACTAGCAGAGAGACCCAGTACTTC	CASSISGTSRETQYF	TRBV19	TRBJ2-5	TRBD2	.
TGTGCCAGCAGCCCGATACAGGGGGCCGGGGAGCTGTTTTTT	CASSPIQGAGELFF	TRBV7-2	TRBJ2-2	TRBD1	.
TGTGCCAGCGGAGAAAGGAATGCGTCGCCCCTCCACTTT	CASGERNASPLHF	TRBV11-1	TRBJ1-6	.	once
TGTGCCAGCAGTTCCACAGTAGAGCCCCAGCATTTT	CASSSTVEPQHF	TRBV27	TRBJ1-5	.	.
TGTGCCAGCAACCCACAGGGGACCTACGAGCAGTACTTC	CASNPQGTYEQYF	TRBV7-9	TRBJ2-7	TRBD1	.
TGTGCCAGCTCACCCGGGACAGAATCAAGAAACACCATATATTTT	CASSPGTESRNTIYF	TRBV18	TRBJ1-3	TRBD1	.
TGTGCCAGCGGATCGTTCCCCAGGGGGCGGGAAGAGACCCAGTACTTC	CASGSFPRGREETQYF	TRBV7-2	TRBJ2-5	TRBD1	.
TGTGCCAGCAGCCCCCCGGGACAGGGCATTGATGAGCAGTTCTTC	CASSPPGQGIDEQFF	TRBV7-8	TRBJ2-1	TRBD1	once
TGCGCCAGCAGCCAGGGACAGGAGACCTACAATGAGCAGTTCTTC	CASSQGQETYNEQFF	TRBV4-1	TRBJ2-1	TRBD1	.
TGTGCCAGCAGCGTCGGGACAGTTCAAGAGACCCAGTACTTC	CASSVGTVQETQYF	TRBV9	TRBJ2-5	TRBD1	.
TGTGCCAGCACCAAATACAGGGGTCATGAAAAACTGTTTTTT	CASTKYRGHEKLFF	TRBV11-2	TRBJ1-4	TRBD1	.
TGTGCCAGCACCCTAAGCGTCTACGAGCAGTACTTC	CASTLSVYEQYF	TRBV12-3/TRBV12-4	TRBJ2-7	.	.
TGTGCCAGCTCACCGTCGGGAGAGCAGTACTTC	CASSPSGEQYF	TRBV18	TRBJ2-7	.	.
TGCGCCAGCAGCTTAGAGCGGGGGGACGATACGCAGTATTTT	CASSLERGDDTQYF	TRBV5-1	TRBJ2-3	TRBD2	.
TGTGCCAGCAGCTTAGGGTGGGACAGGGGAATACCGAACACTGAAGCTTTCTTT	CASSLGWDRGIPNTEAFF	TRBV11-2	TRBJ1-1	TRBD1	.
TGTGCCAGCAGCTTGCAGGGAACGATCACTGAAGCTTTCTTT	CASSLQGTITEAFF	TRBV7-2	TRBJ1-1	.	.
TGTGCCAGCAGTCCCGTTCCGGGACAGGCCGAGGGACCCCTCCACTTT	CASSPVPGQAEGPLHF	TRBV28	TRBJ1-6	TRBD1	few
TGTGCCAGCAGGGCTGACAGGGAGCAGTTCTTC	CASRADREQFF	TRBV7-2	TRBJ2-1	.	.
TGTGCCAGCTCAATTGGGCCCGATTACACAGATACGCAGTATTTT	CASSIGPDYTDTQYF	TRBV18	TRBJ2-3	.	.
TGTGCCAGCAGTTTCCGGACAGGGACCAATAATTCACCCCTCCACTTT	CASSFRTGTNNSPLHF	TRBV6-2/TRBV6-3	TRBJ1-6	TRBD1	.
TGTGCCAGCAGTCAGGACAGTAACTATGGCTACACCTTC	CASSQDSNYGYTF	TRBV6-2/TRBV6-3	TRBJ1-2	.	.
TGTGCCAGCAGTGGGCGGGATACGGGACCCCAGCATTTT	CASSGRDTGPQHF	TRBV25-1	TRBJ1-5	.	.
TGTGCCAGCAGCCAAGGTGGGGGCGGGCCCTACGAGCAGTACTTC	CASSQGGGGPYEQYF	TRBV3-1/TRBV3-2	TRBJ2-7	.	.
TGCAGCGTGGCGGACAGCTCTGGAAACACCATATATTTT	CSVADSSGNTIYF	TRBV29-1	TRBJ1-3	.	.
TGCGCCAGCAGCTTGTCTTTCGGGACTCAAGCTTTCTTT	CASSLSFGTQAFF	TRBV5-1	TRBJ1-1	.	.
TGTGCCAGCAGTGATGGACAGATGAACACTGAAGCTTTCTTT	CASSDGQMNTEAFF	TRBV6-1	TRBJ1-1	.	.
TGTGCCAGCAGTAAATCGACAGGGCTGGGGAATGGCTACACCTTC	CASSKSTGLGNGYTF	TRBV6-5	TRBJ1-2	TRBD1	.
TGCAGCGCCGCTATGGGACAGACTAGGGGCTACACCTTC	CSAAMGQTRGYTF	TRBV29-1	TRBJ1-2	TRBD1	.
TGTGCCAGCAGCGACACACTACAGGGAAATGAGCAGTTCTTC	CASSDTLQGNEQFF	TRBV7-9	TRBJ2-1	.	.
TGTGCCATCAGTGAGTCGACAGGGGACACTGAAGCTTTCTTT	CAISESTGDTEAFF	TRBV10-3	TRBJ1-1	TRBD1	.